This T cell receptor (beta chain) was documented in a study of beta chain features in type 1 diabetes. Study-wide results and limits: Fewer junction insertions and more nucleotide deletions appeared in type 1 diabetes patients.

This clone was seen more than once but under ten times. Its matching antigen is unknown. The authors sorted CD4+ naive, central memory, regulatory and stem cell-like memory cells via CD45RO/CCR7/CD25/CD127/CD95/CD27. Populations isolated by sorting all had purity greater than 95%. Expressed TCRB transcripts were sequenced after all isolated RNA was converted to cDNA. The protocol was immunoSEQ multiplex PCR, while the TCRdb copy is restricted to in-frame clones and leaves out a portion. The repertoire holds around 500,000 clones, with 11% as singletons. This CDR3 has 13 residues. The V end lost 4 bases, the J end lost 7 bases, and 11 bases lay between the germline ends. Germline V lookup: CDR1 GTSNPN, CDR2 SVGIG (reference sequence).

This receptor was obtained from a woman aged 18 to 35 in good health. The chain couples TRBV30 to TRBJ1-6; D may be TRBD1 (6 bases). Sequences were obtained from naive CD4+ T cells from blood. The CDR3 loop is CAWTSQGNSPLHF. CDR3 DNA: TGTGCCTGGACTAGTCAGGGGAATTCACCCCTCCACTTT.